This T cell receptor beta chain originates from a study of cytotoxic CD8 clonotypes in ibrutinib-treated CLL. The assay was immunoSEQ multiplex PCR, and TCRdb's table has in-frame clones only and misses some. The sample includes almost 250,000 clones, roughly 70% of them seen just once. Study-level results: Clonality correlated strongly with circulating CD8+ T cells and exceeded age-matched healthy donors at baseline.

To note about this clone: Its antigen is unidentified.

The sequence came from a human donor with chronic lymphocytic leukemia. Sequencing used PBMCs, obtained after 24 months of ibrutinib treatment.

The CDR3 is CASSPSGTAGNQPQHF. CDR3 nucleotide sequence: TGTGCCAGCAGTCCTTCAGGGACCGCAGGGAATCAGCCCCAGCATTTT. The chain links TRBV28 to TRBJ1-5; D might be TRBD1 (5 bases). CDR1 is MDHEN, CDR2 SYDVKM, per germline. The CDR3 loop spans 16 amino acids. V lost 5 bases to trimming and J lost 4 bases, with 18 bases between them.